The present T cell receptor beta chain was sequenced within a study of sequential checkpoint blockade in melanoma. TCRdb's table, derived via immunoSEQ multiplex PCR, lists solely in-frame clones and lacks some. The data contain roughly 2,200 clones, about 23% of them seen just once; the ten biggest clones take up over 12%. The treatment was: randomized to nivolumab then ipilimumab (arm A) or the reverse (arm B). CDR1 and CDR2 (germline): SGHRS, YFSETQ. This CDR3 is built from 15 residues. Trimming cost V 4 bases and J 5 bases, with 15 bases left between them. The input for sequencing was tumor tissue (inferred from file names), taken from a patient given nivolumab and ipilimumab in sequence. The receptor comes from a human donor with melanoma. The genes are TRBV5-1 and TRBJ2-2; tentative D call: TRBD2 (6 bases). The CDR3 nucleotides are TGCGCCAGCAGCCCAGAGGCAGGGAGGACCGGGGAGCTGTTTTTT. Encoded protein: CASSPEAGRTGELFF.